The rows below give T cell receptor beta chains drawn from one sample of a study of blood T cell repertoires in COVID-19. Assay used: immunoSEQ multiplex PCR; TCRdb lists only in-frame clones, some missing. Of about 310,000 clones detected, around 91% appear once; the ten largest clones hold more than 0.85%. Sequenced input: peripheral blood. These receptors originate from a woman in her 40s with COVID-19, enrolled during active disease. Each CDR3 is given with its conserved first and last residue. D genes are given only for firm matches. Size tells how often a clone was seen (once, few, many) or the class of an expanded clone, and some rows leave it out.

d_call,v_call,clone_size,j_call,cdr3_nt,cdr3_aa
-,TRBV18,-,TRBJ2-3,TGTGCCAGCGCACCTTTGGGAGGGGGAAGCACAGATACGCAGTATTTT,CASAPLGGGSTDTQYF
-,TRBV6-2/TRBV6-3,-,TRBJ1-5,TGTGCCAGCAGCGAGGGGACATTTAGCAATCAGCCCCAGCATTTT,CASSEGTFSNQPQHF
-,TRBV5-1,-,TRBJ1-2,TGCGCCAGCAGCCGACAGGCGTCGGAGGGCTACACCTTC,CASSRQASEGYTF
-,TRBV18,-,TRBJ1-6,TGTGCCAGCTCACCAGGGGGGGGTCATTCACCCCTCCACTTT,CASSPGGGHSPLHF
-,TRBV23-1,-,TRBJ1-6,TGCGCCAGCAGTCATAGTGTGAATAATTCACCCCTCCACTTT,CASSHSVNNSPLHF
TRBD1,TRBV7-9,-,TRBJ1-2,TGTGCCAGCAGCCCCCCCGGGACAGCTAACTATGGCTACACCTTC,CASSPPGTANYGYTF
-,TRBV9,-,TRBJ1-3,TGTGCCAGCAGCTCGGATAGAAGCGCTGGAAACACCATATATTTT,CASSSDRSAGNTIYF
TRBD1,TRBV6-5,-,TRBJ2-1,TGTGCCAGCAAGACAGGGATAGGGTACAATGAGCAGTTCTTC,CASKTGIGYNEQFF
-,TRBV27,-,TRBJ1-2,TGTGCCAGCAGTCCATACCCAGGGGTTGGCGATGGCTACACCTTC,CASSPYPGVGDGYTF
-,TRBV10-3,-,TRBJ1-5,TGTGCCATCAGTGACCCCCTCAATCAGCCCCAGCATTTT,CAISDPLNQPQHF
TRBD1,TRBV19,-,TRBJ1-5,TGTGCCAGTAGTATAGTGGCGGCAGGGGGTCAGCCCCAGCATTTT,CASSIVAAGGQPQHF
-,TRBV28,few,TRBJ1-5,TGTGCCAGCAGTTTATTGGCAGGCAATCAGCCCCAGCATTTT,CASSLLAGNQPQHF
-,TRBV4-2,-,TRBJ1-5,TGTGCCAGCAGCCAAGGGGCAGATAGCAATCAGCCCCAGCATTTT,CASSQGADSNQPQHF
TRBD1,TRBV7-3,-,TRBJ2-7,TGTGCCAGCAGCTTAGGAACGGGACAGAACTACGAGCAGTACTTC,CASSLGTGQNYEQYF
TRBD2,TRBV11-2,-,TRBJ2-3,TGTGCCAGCAGCTATGGGAGACTAGCGGGAGTCACAGATACGCAGTATTTT,CASSYGRLAGVTDTQYF
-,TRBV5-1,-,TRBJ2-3,TGCGCCAGCAGCTTGGCCTGGCAGGGGTCAGATACGCAGTATTTT,CASSLAWQGSDTQYF
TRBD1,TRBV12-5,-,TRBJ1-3,TGTGCTAGTGGACCCGACAGGGTGGACACCATATATTTT,CASGPDRVDTIYF
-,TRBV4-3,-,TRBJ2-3,TGCGCCAGCAGCCAAAACCTGAGGGGCACAGATACGCAGTATTTT,CASSQNLRGTDTQYF
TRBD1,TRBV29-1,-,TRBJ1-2,TGCAGCGTTGAAGACAAGACAGGGGATGGCTACACCTTC,CSVEDKTGDGYTF
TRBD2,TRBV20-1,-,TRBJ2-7,TGCAGTGCTAGTAGGCTAGCGGGAGCAGAAGAGCAGTACTTC,CSASRLAGAEEQYF
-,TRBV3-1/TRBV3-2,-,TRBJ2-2,TGTGCCAGCAGCCTACCCGAGTCCCCCGGGGAGCTGTTTTTT,CASSLPESPGELFF
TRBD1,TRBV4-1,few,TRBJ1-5,TGCGCCAGCAGCCAAGGACAGGGAGGTACGCCCCAGCATTTT,CASSQGQGGTPQHF
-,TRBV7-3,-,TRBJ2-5,TGTGCCAGCAGCTTAGGGGGAGGGACAGGAGAGACCCAGTACTTC,CASSLGGGTGETQYF
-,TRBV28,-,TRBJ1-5,TGTGCCAGCAGTCCGCAGGGTTTTAGACAGCCCCAGCATTTT,CASSPQGFRQPQHF
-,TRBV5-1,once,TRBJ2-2,TGCGCCAGCAGCTTGGGGGGAGTCGGGGAGCTGTTTTTT,CASSLGGVGELFF
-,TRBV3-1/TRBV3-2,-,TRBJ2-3,TGTGCCAGCAGCCAAAGTGGCCTTAGCACAGATACGCAGTATTTT,CASSQSGLSTDTQYF
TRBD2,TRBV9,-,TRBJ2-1,TGTGCCAGCAGCGTAGATCCGGTGGGAGGGGTTTACAATGAGCAGTTCTTC,CASSVDPVGGVYNEQFF
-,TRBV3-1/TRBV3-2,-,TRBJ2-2,TGTGCCAGCAGCCCCCAGTGGAGTCCCGGGGAGCTGTTTTTT,CASSPQWSPGELFF
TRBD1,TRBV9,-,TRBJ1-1,TGTGCCAGCAGCGAGCTGACAGGGGACACTGAAGCTTTCTTT,CASSELTGDTEAFF
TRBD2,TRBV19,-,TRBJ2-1,TGTGCCAGTTCCTCACCCCGGGGCGGGGGGGCGCTTTTCAGTGAGCAGTTCTTC,CASSSPRGGGALFSEQFF
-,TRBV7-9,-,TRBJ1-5,TGTGCCAGCAGCTTAGGAGGCACCGATCAGCCCCAGCATTTT,CASSLGGTDQPQHF
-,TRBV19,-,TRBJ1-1,TGTGCCAGTAGTTCCGGGGGGATGATGAACACTGAAGCTTTCTTT,CASSSGGMMNTEAFF
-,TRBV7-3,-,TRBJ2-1,TGTGCCAGCAGCTTAAACCGCCCAACACGGAGCTCCTACAATGAGCAGTTCTTC,CASSLNRPTRSSYNEQFF
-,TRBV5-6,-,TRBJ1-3,TGTGCCAGCAGCTTAGGGAGCTCTGGAAACACCATATATTTT,CASSLGSSGNTIYF
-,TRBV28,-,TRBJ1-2,TGTGCCAGCAGCCTGAGACAGGGCTACACCTTC,CASSLRQGYTF
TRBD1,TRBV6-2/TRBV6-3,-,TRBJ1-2,TGTGCCAGCAGTTTCCAGGACAGGGCCAGGGGCTACACCTTC,CASSFQDRARGYTF
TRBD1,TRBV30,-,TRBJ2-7,TGTGCCTGGAGCGACTTTCCGGCACTAATTTCCGGGACAGGGAAAAGCTACGAGCAGTACTTC,CAWSDFPALISGTGKSYEQYF
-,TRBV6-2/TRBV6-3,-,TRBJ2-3,TGTGCCAGCACCCCCAAAGGGGTCCGAGATACGCAGTATTTT,CASTPKGVRDTQYF
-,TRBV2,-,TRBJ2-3,TGTGCCAGCAGGGGCACTAGTGGCACAGATACGCAGTATTTT,CASRGTSGTDTQYF
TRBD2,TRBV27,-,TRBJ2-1,TGTGCCAGCAGTTCCCGGGGGGGTAACCCGGACAATGAGCAGTTCTTC,CASSSRGGNPDNEQFF
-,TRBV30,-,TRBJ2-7,TGTGCCTGGAGCCAACAGGGCTACGAGCAGTACTTC,CAWSQQGYEQYF
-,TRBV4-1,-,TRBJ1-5,TGCGCCAGCAGCCCAGAGGGGGGAAGGGGCCAGCCCCAGCATTTT,CASSPEGGRGQPQHF
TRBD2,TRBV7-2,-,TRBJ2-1,TGTGCCAGCAGAACATGGGGGGGATCAGGTGGGTCCTACAATGAGCAGTTCTTC,CASRTWGGSGGSYNEQFF
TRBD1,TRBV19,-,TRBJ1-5,TGTGCCAGTAGTTCTCTAGACAGGGGTAGCCAGCCCCAGCATTTT,CASSSLDRGSQPQHF
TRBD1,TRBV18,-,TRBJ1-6,TGTGCCAGCTCGCCGGGACAGTCTAATTCACCCCTCCACTTT,CASSPGQSNSPLHF
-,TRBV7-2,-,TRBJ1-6,TGTGCCAGCAGCTATCAGCAAGCGGGACAATGGAATTCACCCCTCCACTTT,CASSYQQAGQWNSPLHF
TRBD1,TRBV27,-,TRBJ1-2,TGTGCCAGCAGTTTATCTGGGACAGTCATAGGTACTGGCTACACCTTC,CASSLSGTVIGTGYTF
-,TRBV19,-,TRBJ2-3,TGTGCCAGTAGTATTGGTAGTACAGATACGCAGTATTTT,CASSIGSTDTQYF